Shown below are 5 T cell receptor beta chains from a single sample sequenced in a study of cytomegalovirus exposure and HLA in healthy donors (dated by TCRdb to 2016 to 2017). The library was generated by the immunoSEQ multiplex PCR assay. Imported from immuneACCESS, the table was reduced by TCRdb to in-frame sequences with V and J called. These copies leave out some clones; in studies compared against another copy, an unresolved V gene accounts for under half, and the cause of the remainder is not known. This sample comprises approximately 180,000 clones, 86% of them detected only once. The top ten clones comprise roughly 1.5% of the sample. Material: PBMCs. Receptor source: a woman aged 18-29 years in good health and CMV-seronegative.

The V and J genes are TRBV2 and TRBJ2-7, with D unclear. Per the germline V gene, CDR1 is SNHLY and CDR2 is FYNNEI. The CDR3 spans 11 residues. V was shortened by 4 bases and J by 3 bases, with 4 bases between the two germline ends. The CDR3 reads CASSGLYEQYF. CDR3 coding DNA: TGTGCCAGCAGTGGTCTCTACGAGCAGTACTTC.

The chain is built from TRBV7-6 and TRBJ2-2; perhaps TRBD1 as D (8 bases). Deletions cut 5 bases from V and 4 bases from J, with 17 bases between. This CDR3 contains 16 residues. Germline lookup yields CDR1 SGHVS and CDR2 FNYEAQ. The CDR3 nucleotides read TGTGCCAGCAGCCCACAGGGGGGGACCCTCACCGGGGAGCTGTTTTTT. Translation gives CASSPQGGTLTGELFF.

The chain recombines TRBV2 with TRBJ1-2; a weak D match, TRBD1 (6 bases). Germline values: CDR1 SNHLY, CDR2 FYNNEI. The ends were cut back, 2 bases at V and 2 bases at J, with 15 bases in the middle. CDR3 size: 16 residues. CDR3 bases: TGTGCCAGCAGTGAAAGGCCCAGGGGTCCCAACTATGGCTACACCTTC. This gives the protein CASSERPRGPNYGYTF.

The rearrangement links TRBV2 to TRBJ2-7; possibly TRBD1 for D (5 bases). V shed 3 bases and J shed 7 bases, with 16 bases lying between them. There are 14 residues in the CDR3. Germline lookup yields CDR1 SNHLY and CDR2 FYNNEI. CDR3 region: CASSEGGRAKEQYF. CDR3 bases: TGTGCCAGCAGTGAGGGCGGCAGGGCAAAAGAGCAGTACTTC.

The genes are TRBV2 and TRBJ1-1; no definite D call. This CDR3 is 14 amino acids long. Germline CDR1 SNHLY, CDR2 FYNNEI. Trimming removed 3 bases from V and 4 bases from J, with 12 bases in between. CDR3 DNA: TGTGCCAGCAGTGAGGGTAGGCGGGTCACTGAAGCTTTCTTT. Translated, it gives CASSEGRRVTEAFF.